Shown below are 16 T cell receptor beta chains from a single sample sequenced in a study of T cell changes during pregnancy in multiple sclerosis. The data were produced by immunoSEQ multiplex PCR, yet TCRdb's version contains in-frame clones alone and is incomplete. The table has about 85,000 clones, about nine tenths seen once; the top ten hold 2.5%. Source: peripheral blood, taken in the first trimester of pregnancy. The receptors were sampled from a female donor with multiple sclerosis, enrolled in a pregnancy study.

The table lists this clone with a count of one. The CDR3 protein is CASSTGQWNSYEQYF. The CDR3 DNA reads as TGTGCCAGCAGCACGGGACAGTGGAACTCCTACGAGCAGTACTTC. The chain combines TRBV2 with TRBJ2-7; 7 bases are shared with TRBD1. The junction had 8 bases not matched to a gene; V was cut back by 6 bases and J by 0 bases. The germline gives CDR1 SNHLY, CDR2 FYNNEI. The CDR3 spans 15 residues.

This clone was detected once. The chain combines TRBV19 with TRBJ2-1, with unresolved D. Trimming pared 3 bases from V and 1 base from J, leaving 16 bases between. The CDR3 has 17 residues. Looked up from germline, CDR1 is LNHDA and CDR2 is SQIVND (reference sequence). DNA for the CDR3: TGTGCCAGTAGTATGTGGTTTGGCGGCCCATCCTACAATGAGCAGTTCTTC. This translates into CASSMWFGGPSYNEQFF.

This sequence joins TRBV27 and TRBJ1-1; 10 bases agree with TRBD1. The CDR3 has 14 residues. After removal of 4 bases from V and 4 bases from J, the junction contained 3 bases not matched to a gene. CDR1 MNHEY and CDR2 SMNVEV come from the germline V gene (reference sequence). DNA of the CDR3: TGTGCCAGCAGTTCACGGACAGGGGGCACTGAAGCTTTCTTT. The encoded protein is CASSSRTGGTEAFF.

The CDR3 nucleotides are TGTGCCAGCAGGTCGGGACTAGCGGGAGAGGATCCGGATACGCAGTATTTT. It yields the protein CASRSGLAGEDPDTQYF. The chain uses TRBV7-9 and TRBJ2-3, with 14 positions matching TRBD2. This CDR3 region has 17 residues. Trimming removed 6 bases from V and 6 bases from J; junction bases left unmatched: 11. CDR1 is SEHNR and CDR2 is FQNEAQ in the germline V gene (reference sequence). The full variable domain, rest sourced from reference TRBV7-9 and TRBJ2-3, is DTGVSQNPRHKITKRGQNVTFRCDPISEHNRLYWYRQTLGQGPEFLTYFQNEAQLEKSRLLSDRFSAERPKGSFSTLEIQRTEQGDSAMYLCASRSGLAGEDPDTQYFGPGTRLTVL.

The gene calls are TRBV9 and TRBJ1-2; no clear D. Trimming removed 5 bases from V and 3 bases from J, with 5 bases in between. Looked up from germline, CDR1 is SGDLS and CDR2 is YYNGEE. This CDR3 comprises 11 residues. The CDR3 sequence is CASRRDYGYTF. For the CDR3, the DNA is TGTGCCAGCAGGAGAGACTATGGCTACACCTTC.

Only a few counts were recorded for this clone. The rearrangement joins TRBV7-9 to TRBJ2-7, with 10 nucleotides matching TRBD1. After removal of 5 bases from V and 6 bases from J, the junction contained 13 bases not matched to a gene. The CDR3 loop spans 16 amino acids. Germline V gene lookup returns CDR1 SEHNR and CDR2 FQNEAQ (reference sequence). The CDR3 is CASSPRPGQGRVEQYF. The CDR3 DNA follows: TGTGCCAGCAGCCCGCGACCGGGACAGGGGAGGGTCGAGCAGTACTTC.

V gene TRBV19 combines with J gene TRBJ2-6; 8 positions match TRBD2. The germline CDR1 and CDR2 sequences are LNHDA and SQIVND (reference sequence). The CDR3 extends over 17 amino acids. The V gene end was trimmed by 7 bases and the J gene end by 2 bases; junction bases not matched to a gene: 10. CDR3 bases: TGTGCCAGTACCCTTCTATCGGGACTAGCTGGGGCCAACGTCCTGACTTTC. It specifies CASTLLSGLAGANVLTF. The whole variable domain, filled in from reference TRBV19 and TRBJ2-6, reads DGGITQSPKYLFRKEGQNVTLSCEQNLNHDAMYWYRQDPGQGLRLIYYSQIVNDFQKGDIAEGYSVSREKKESFPLTVTSAQKNPTAFYLCASTLLSGLAGANVLTFGAGSRLTVL.

This clone was seen a few times. CDR3 region: CASNPETGPSGNTIYF. The CDR3 DNA reads as TGTGCCAGCAACCCGGAAACAGGGCCTTCTGGAAACACCATATATTTT. This chain links TRBV7-9 with TRBJ1-3, with D possibly being TRBD1 (6 bases). The CDR3 is 16 amino acids. Germline V gene data show CDR1 as SEHNR and CDR2 as FQNEAQ (reference sequence). V was trimmed by 7 bases and J by 1 base, leaving 17 bases between them.

The chain is built from TRBV4-2 and TRBJ2-5, with 11 bases identical to TRBD1. Germline lookup yields CDR1 LGHNA and CDR2 YNFKEQ. Trimming cost V 1 base and J 9 bases; bases outside gene matches: 1. The CDR3 consists of 13 residues. The CDR3 DNA follows: TGTGCCAGCAGCCAAGGGGACAGGGGGGCCCAGTACTTC. Protein product: CASSQGDRGAQYF.

J is TRBJ1-5 and V is TRBV11-2; no reliable D call. Germline values: CDR1 SGHAT, CDR2 FQNNGV. Trimming cost V 5 bases and J 1 base, with 18 bases left between them. This CDR3 is 17 amino acids long. This CDR3 is CASSPRPEGLSNQPQHF. DNA of the CDR3: TGTGCCAGCAGCCCACGACCAGAGGGATTGAGCAATCAGCCCCAGCATTTT.

Remarks on this clone: This sample includes further DNA sequences coding for the same CDR3. The V gene is TRBV27, the J gene TRBJ1-1; possible D gene TRBD1, 5 bases. In germline, CDR1 is MNHEY, CDR2 SMNVEV (reference sequence). Trimming removed 2 bases at V and 6 bases at J, with 10 bases between. This CDR3 comprises 13 residues. CDR3 sequence: CASSLSLGAEAFF. The CDR3 coding sequence is TGTGCCAGCAGTTTAAGTTTAGGGGCTGAAGCTTTCTTT.

The rearrangement uses TRBV7-2 and TRBJ2-1; weak D call: TRBD1 (6 bases). CDR1 SGHTA and CDR2 FQGNSA come from the germline V gene. The length of the CDR3 is 15 residues. Trimming cost V 5 bases and J 4 bases, with 15 bases left between them. This chain's CDR3 is CASSPPGQFYNEQFF. The CDR3 DNA reads TGTGCCAGCAGCCCACCAGGACAGTTTTACAATGAGCAGTTCTTC.

This chain joins TRBV6-1 and TRBJ1-6; D gene uncertain. V was pared by 5 bases and J by 5 bases, with 10 bases between. This CDR3 region has 14 residues. The germline CDR1 and CDR2 sequences are MNHNS and SASEGT. CDR3 bases: TGTGCCAGCAGTAAAGACACAGATAATTCACCCCTCCACTTT. Translation: CASSKDTDNSPLHF.

J is TRBJ1-1 and V is TRBV9, with D perhaps matching TRBD1 (6 bases). Trimming took 4 bases from V and 11 from J, leaving 18 bases between them. The CDR3 spans 13 residues. Looked up from germline, CDR1 is SGDLS and CDR2 is YYNGEE. CDR3 sequence (DNA): TGTGCCAGCAGCCCTTTGGGGGGGCTAAGGGCTTTCTTT. It yields the protein CASSPLGGLRAFF.

This chain connects TRBV21-1 to TRBJ1-1. TRBV21-1 is labeled a pseudogene. This CDR3 is built from 18 residues. The CDR3 spells CASSKGRADSRLNTEAFF. Here the CDR3 DNA reads TGTGCCAGCAGCAAAGGGAGGGCAGACTCACGTTTGAACACTGAAGCTTTCTTT.

The chain links TRBV9 to TRBJ2-1; 11 bases line up with TRBD2. V dropped 7 bases and J dropped 3; count of bases not matched to a gene: 3. Germline CDR1 SGDLS, CDR2 YYNGEE. The CDR3 extends over 14 amino acids. The CDR3 sequence is CASSGLADYNEQFF. For the CDR3, the DNA is TGTGCCAGCTCGGGACTAGCGGACTACAATGAGCAGTTCTTC.